The rows below give T cell receptor beta chains drawn from one sample of a study of blood T cell repertoires in COVID-19. TCRdb's copy holds only in-frame clones and misses some; the assay was immunoSEQ multiplex PCR. This repertoire shows 150,000 or so clones, over 65% found once; its top ten account for roughly 4.5%. Material: PBMCs or T cells enriched from blood (not recorded which). The receptors were gathered from a woman between 45 and 60 years old who had recovered from COVID-19. Both conserved end residues are part of each CDR3. Fields, in order: V gene, J gene, clone size, D gene, CDR3 DNA, CDR3 protein. D genes are given only for firm matches. Clone size is shown for a subset of rows, as once, few, many or a class of expanded clone.

v_call: TRBV11-2
j_call: TRBJ1-2
clone_size: NA
d_call: NA
cdr3_nt: TGTGCCAGCAGCTTAGATATGAGGGGGGGCTATGGCTACACCTTC
cdr3_aa: CASSLDMRGGYGYTF

v_call: TRBV30
j_call: TRBJ2-1
clone_size: NA
d_call: TRBD2
cdr3_nt: TGTGCCTGGACCTACGGCGGGAGCTCCTACAATGAGCAGTTCTTC
cdr3_aa: CAWTYGGSSYNEQFF

v_call: TRBV4-2
j_call: TRBJ2-5
clone_size: once
d_call: TRBD2
cdr3_nt: TGTGCCAGCAGCGGACTAGCGGGGGCTAACCAGTACCAAGAGACCCAGTACTTC
cdr3_aa: CASSGLAGANQYQETQYF

v_call: TRBV30
j_call: TRBJ1-2
clone_size: NA
d_call: NA
cdr3_nt: TGTGCCTGGAGATCCGGAGGACGGGGCTACACCTTC
cdr3_aa: CAWRSGGRGYTF

v_call: TRBV6-2/TRBV6-3
j_call: TRBJ1-5
clone_size: NA
d_call: NA
cdr3_nt: TGTGCCAGCAGCCCTACCCGGGGGGGGGAGGCAGGTCAGCCCCAGCATTTT
cdr3_aa: CASSPTRGGEAGQPQHF

v_call: TRBV19
j_call: TRBJ1-4
clone_size: NA
d_call: NA
cdr3_nt: TGTGCCAGTAGTCAGGGGTTTAGCGAAAAACTGTTTTTT
cdr3_aa: CASSQGFSEKLFF

v_call: TRBV6-4
j_call: TRBJ1-2
clone_size: NA
d_call: TRBD1
cdr3_nt: TGTGCCAGCAGTGACGGGTCGATTCCGGGACAGAATAACTATGGCTACACCTTC
cdr3_aa: CASSDGSIPGQNNYGYTF

v_call: TRBV5-1
j_call: TRBJ2-5
clone_size: NA
d_call: NA
cdr3_nt: TGCGCCAGCAGCTTGGGGCTAGCAGAGACCCAGTACTTC
cdr3_aa: CASSLGLAETQYF

v_call: TRBV6-5
j_call: TRBJ1-3
clone_size: NA
d_call: NA
cdr3_nt: TGTGCCAGCAGTTACGGGGCACCCAACTCTGGAAACACCATATATTTT
cdr3_aa: CASSYGAPNSGNTIYF

v_call: TRBV6-5
j_call: TRBJ1-3
clone_size: NA
d_call: TRBD1
cdr3_nt: TGTGCCAGCAGTTACTCGGGACAGGGGGCAAACACCATATATTTT
cdr3_aa: CASSYSGQGANTIYF

v_call: TRBV6-5
j_call: TRBJ1-2
clone_size: once
d_call: NA
cdr3_nt: TGTGCCAGCAGGAACAGGGCCTCTAACTATGGCTACACCTTC
cdr3_aa: CASRNRASNYGYTF

v_call: TRBV5-1
j_call: TRBJ2-3
clone_size: NA
d_call: NA
cdr3_nt: TGCGCCAGCAGCTCCGGAGAATTAGGAGATACGCAGTATTTT
cdr3_aa: CASSSGELGDTQYF

v_call: TRBV5-4
j_call: TRBJ2-1
clone_size: NA
d_call: TRBD2
cdr3_nt: TGTGCCAGCAGCTTGGAGGGACTAGCGGGAGTAGAGCAGTTCTTC
cdr3_aa: CASSLEGLAGVEQFF

v_call: TRBV10-3
j_call: TRBJ1-2
clone_size: NA
d_call: NA
cdr3_nt: TGTGCCATCAGTGAGCGGACAGATGATGGCTACACCTTC
cdr3_aa: CAISERTDDGYTF

v_call: TRBV3-1/TRBV3-2
j_call: TRBJ2-1
clone_size: NA
d_call: TRBD2
cdr3_nt: TGTGCCAGCAGCTGGACTAGCGGGGGGGCCAGTGAGCAGTTCTTC
cdr3_aa: CASSWTSGGASEQFF

v_call: TRBV11-2
j_call: TRBJ1-2
clone_size: few
d_call: TRBD1
cdr3_nt: TGTGCCAGCACAGGGGGCTTCCTCTATGGCTACACCTTC
cdr3_aa: CASTGGFLYGYTF

v_call: TRBV5-6
j_call: TRBJ1-5
clone_size: NA
d_call: NA
cdr3_nt: TGTGCCAGCAGCTTGGCAGGGAGGCAGCCCCAGCATTTT
cdr3_aa: CASSLAGRQPQHF

v_call: TRBV5-5
j_call: TRBJ1-4
clone_size: NA
d_call: TRBD1
cdr3_nt: TGTGCCAGCAGCCCCAGGAGGGACAGGGGTCCCGTCAGTTTT
cdr3_aa: CASSPRRDRGPVSF

v_call: TRBV2
j_call: TRBJ1-2
clone_size: NA
d_call: NA
cdr3_nt: TGTGCCAGCAGTGATCATAGTCAGGGCGTTAACTATGGCTACACCTTC
cdr3_aa: CASSDHSQGVNYGYTF

v_call: TRBV27
j_call: TRBJ2-3
clone_size: NA
d_call: TRBD1
cdr3_nt: TGTGCCAGCAGCCTCTCGGGACAGGGGACAGATACGCAGTATTTT
cdr3_aa: CASSLSGQGTDTQYF

v_call: TRBV16
j_call: TRBJ1-2
clone_size: NA
d_call: NA
cdr3_nt: TGTGCCAGCAGCCCCATTTTCCCCCCCGGGGGCTATGGCTACACCTTC
cdr3_aa: CASSPIFPPGGYGYTF

v_call: TRBV28
j_call: TRBJ1-6
clone_size: NA
d_call: NA
cdr3_nt: TGTGCCAGCAGGGGCTTGGGACATTATAATTCACCCCTCCACTTT
cdr3_aa: CASRGLGHYNSPLHF

v_call: TRBV11-2
j_call: TRBJ2-1
clone_size: few
d_call: NA
cdr3_nt: TGTGCCAGCAGCTTAGAGGCGGCCTACAATGAGCAGTTCTTC
cdr3_aa: CASSLEAAYNEQFF

v_call: TRBV15
j_call: TRBJ1-2
clone_size: NA
d_call: NA
cdr3_nt: TGTGCCACCAGCAGAGAATTGGCAGGGAATATTGGCTACACCTTC
cdr3_aa: CATSRELAGNIGYTF

v_call: TRBV10-3
j_call: TRBJ2-1
clone_size: once
d_call: TRBD2
cdr3_nt: TGTGCCATCAGAATAGGACTAGGAGACGATGAGCAGTTCTTC
cdr3_aa: CAIRIGLGDDEQFF

v_call: TRBV9
j_call: TRBJ2-1
clone_size: NA
d_call: TRBD2
cdr3_nt: TGTGCCAGCAGCGTAGACGCTAGCGGGAGGGCCCGCGGGGAGCAGTTCTTC
cdr3_aa: CASSVDASGRARGEQFF

v_call: TRBV19
j_call: TRBJ1-2
clone_size: NA
d_call: NA
cdr3_nt: TGTGCCAGTAGTATTACAGGGACGTCCCCTGTCTACACCTTC
cdr3_aa: CASSITGTSPVYTF

v_call: TRBV7-2
j_call: TRBJ2-1
clone_size: NA
d_call: NA
cdr3_nt: TGTGCCAGCAGCTTAGGCCCTAGCTCCTACAATGAGCAGTTCTTC
cdr3_aa: CASSLGPSSYNEQFF

v_call: TRBV5-1
j_call: TRBJ1-4
clone_size: NA
d_call: TRBD1
cdr3_nt: TGCGCCAGCAGCTTGGGACAGGGGGCCATTGAAAAACTGTTTTTT
cdr3_aa: CASSLGQGAIEKLFF